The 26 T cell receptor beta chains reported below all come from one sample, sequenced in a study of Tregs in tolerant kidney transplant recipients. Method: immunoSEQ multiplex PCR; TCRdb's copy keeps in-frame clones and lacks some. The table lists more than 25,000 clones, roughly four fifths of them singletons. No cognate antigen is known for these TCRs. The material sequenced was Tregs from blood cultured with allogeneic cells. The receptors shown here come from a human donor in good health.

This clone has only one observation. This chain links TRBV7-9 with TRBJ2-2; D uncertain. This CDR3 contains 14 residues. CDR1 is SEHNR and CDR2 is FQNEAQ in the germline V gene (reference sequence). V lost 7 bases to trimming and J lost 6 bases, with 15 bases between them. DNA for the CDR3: TGTGCCAGCATCCGAGAGGCGTTGGCCGGGGAGCTGTTTTTT. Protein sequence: CASIREALAGELFF.

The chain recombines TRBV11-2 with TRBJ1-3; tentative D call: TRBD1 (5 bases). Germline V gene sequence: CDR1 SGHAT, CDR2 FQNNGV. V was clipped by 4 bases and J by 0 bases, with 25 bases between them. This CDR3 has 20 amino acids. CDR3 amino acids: CASSSEPFTWDGNSGNTIYF. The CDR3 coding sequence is TGTGCCAGCAGCTCAGAACCGTTTACTTGGGACGGTAACTCTGGAAACACCATATATTTT. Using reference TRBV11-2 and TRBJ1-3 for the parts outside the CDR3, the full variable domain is EAGVAQSPRYKIIEKRQSVAFWCNPISGHATLYWYQQILGQGPKLLIQFQNNGVVDDSQLPKDRFSAERLKGVDSTLKIQPAKLEDSAVYLCASSSEPFTWDGNSGNTIYFGEGSWLTVV.

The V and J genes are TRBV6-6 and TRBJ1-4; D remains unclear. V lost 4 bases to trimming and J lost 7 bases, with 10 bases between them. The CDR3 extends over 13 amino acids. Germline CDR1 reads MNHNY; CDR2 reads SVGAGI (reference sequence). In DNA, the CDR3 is TGTGCCAGCAGTTCCCGGTGGGGTGAAAAACTGTTTTTT. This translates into CASSSRWGEKLFF.

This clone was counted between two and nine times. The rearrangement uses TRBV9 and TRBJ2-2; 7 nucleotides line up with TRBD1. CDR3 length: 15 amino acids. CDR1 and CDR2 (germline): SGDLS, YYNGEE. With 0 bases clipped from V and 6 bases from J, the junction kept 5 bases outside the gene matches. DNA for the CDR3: TGTGCCAGCAGCGTAGGACAGGGAGTCGCCGGGGAGCTGTTTTTT. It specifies CASSVGQGVAGELFF.

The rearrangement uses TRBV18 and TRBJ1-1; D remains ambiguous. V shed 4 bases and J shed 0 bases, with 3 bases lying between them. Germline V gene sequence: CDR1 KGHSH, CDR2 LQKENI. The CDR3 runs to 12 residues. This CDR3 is CASSRVNTEAFF. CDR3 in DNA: TGTGCCAGCTCACGAGTGAACACTGAAGCTTTCTTT.

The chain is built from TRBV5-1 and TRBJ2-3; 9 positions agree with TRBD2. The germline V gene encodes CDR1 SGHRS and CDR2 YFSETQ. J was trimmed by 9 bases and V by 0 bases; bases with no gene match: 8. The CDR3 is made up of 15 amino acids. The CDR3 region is CASSLAKAGGGTQYF. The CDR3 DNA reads TGCGCCAGCAGCTTGGCCAAGGCGGGAGGGGGCACGCAGTATTTT. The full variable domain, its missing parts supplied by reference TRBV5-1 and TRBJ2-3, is KAGVTQTPRYLIKTRGQQVTLSCSPISGHRSVSWYQQTPGQGLQFLFEYFSETQRNKGNFPGRFSGRQFSNSRSEMNVSTLELGDSALYLCASSLAKAGGGTQYFGPGTRLTVL.

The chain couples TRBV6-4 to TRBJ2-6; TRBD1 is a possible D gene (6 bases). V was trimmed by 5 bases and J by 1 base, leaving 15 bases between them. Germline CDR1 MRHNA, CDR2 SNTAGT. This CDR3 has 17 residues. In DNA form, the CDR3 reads TGTGCCAGCAGTTCGACCGCAACAGGGTCTGGGGCCAACGTCCTGACTTTC. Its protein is CASSSTATGSGANVLTF.

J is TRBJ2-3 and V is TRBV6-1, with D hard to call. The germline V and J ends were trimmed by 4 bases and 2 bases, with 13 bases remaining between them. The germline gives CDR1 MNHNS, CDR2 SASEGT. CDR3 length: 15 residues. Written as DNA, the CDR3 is TGTGCCAGCAGTGGGATGGCTAGATCCACAGATACGCAGTATTTT. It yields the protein CASSGMARSTDTQYF.

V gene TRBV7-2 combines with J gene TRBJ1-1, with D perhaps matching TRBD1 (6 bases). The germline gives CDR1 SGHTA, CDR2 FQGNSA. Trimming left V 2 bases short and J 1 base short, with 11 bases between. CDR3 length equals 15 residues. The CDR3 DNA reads TGTGCCAGCAGCTTATGGACAGCCCCGAACACTGAAGCTTTCTTT. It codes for CASSLWTAPNTEAFF.

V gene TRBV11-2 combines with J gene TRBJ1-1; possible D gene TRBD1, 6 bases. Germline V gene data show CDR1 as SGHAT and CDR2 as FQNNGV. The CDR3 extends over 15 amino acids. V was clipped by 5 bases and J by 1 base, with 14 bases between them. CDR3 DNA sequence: TGTGCCAGCAGCCGAGTGGGGGCCGCGAACACTGAAGCTTTCTTT. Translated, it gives CASSRVGAANTEAFF.

CDR3 region: CASTNTGTGGSYTF. The CDR3 DNA reads as TGTGCCAGCACCAATACCGGGACAGGTGGCAGCTACACCTTC. The chain employs TRBV5-6 and TRBJ1-2, with 8 positions matching TRBD1. The CDR3 is 14 residues long. CDR1 and CDR2 from the germline V gene are SGHDT and YYEEEE. V shed 6 bases and J 9 bases; nucleotides not matched to a gene: 13.

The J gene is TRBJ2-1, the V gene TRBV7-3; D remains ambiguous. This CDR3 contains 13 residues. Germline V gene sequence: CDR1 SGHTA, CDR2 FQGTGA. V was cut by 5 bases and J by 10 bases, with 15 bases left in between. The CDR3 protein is CASSPRTMGEQFF. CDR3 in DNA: TGTGCCAGCAGCCCACGGACCATGGGGGAGCAGTTCTTC.

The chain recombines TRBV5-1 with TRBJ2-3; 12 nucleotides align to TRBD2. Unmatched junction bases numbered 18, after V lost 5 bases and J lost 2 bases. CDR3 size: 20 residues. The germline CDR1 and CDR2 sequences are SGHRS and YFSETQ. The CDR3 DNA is TGCGCCAGCAGACTGAGAGGGGGACTAGCGGGCCTTGGGGACACAGATACGCAGTATTTT. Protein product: CASRLRGGLAGLGDTDTQYF.

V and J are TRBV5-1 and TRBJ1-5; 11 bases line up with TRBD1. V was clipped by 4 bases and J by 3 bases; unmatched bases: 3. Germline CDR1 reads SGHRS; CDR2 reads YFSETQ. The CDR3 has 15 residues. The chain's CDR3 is CASSVGQGANQPQHF. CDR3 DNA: TGCGCCAGCAGCGTCGGACAGGGGGCCAATCAGCCCCAGCATTTT. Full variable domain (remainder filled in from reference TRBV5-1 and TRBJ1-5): KAGVTQTPRYLIKTRGQQVTLSCSPISGHRSVSWYQQTPGQGLQFLFEYFSETQRNKGNFPGRFSGRQFSNSRSEMNVSTLELGDSALYLCASSVGQGANQPQHFGDGTRLSIL.

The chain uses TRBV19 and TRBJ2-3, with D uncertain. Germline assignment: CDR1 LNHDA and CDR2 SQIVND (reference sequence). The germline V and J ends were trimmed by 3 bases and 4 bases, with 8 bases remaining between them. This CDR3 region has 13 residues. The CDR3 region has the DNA TGTGCCAGTAGTATTGCCATAGCAGATACGCAGTATTTT. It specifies CASSIAIADTQYF.

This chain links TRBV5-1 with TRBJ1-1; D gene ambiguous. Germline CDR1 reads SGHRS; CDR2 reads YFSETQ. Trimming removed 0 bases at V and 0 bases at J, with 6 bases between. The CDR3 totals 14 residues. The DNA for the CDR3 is TGCGCCAGCAGCTTGGGGGCGTTGAACACTGAAGCTTTCTTT. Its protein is CASSLGALNTEAFF.

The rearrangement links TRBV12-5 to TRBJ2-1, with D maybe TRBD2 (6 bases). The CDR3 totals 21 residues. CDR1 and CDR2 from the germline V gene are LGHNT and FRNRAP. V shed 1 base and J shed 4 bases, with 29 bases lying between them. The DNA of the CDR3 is TGTGCTAGTGGTTTGGCCCAAGGGTTTAGCGGTGTAGCCGCGAGTTACAATGAGCAGTTCTTC. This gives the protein CASGLAQGFSGVAASYNEQFF.

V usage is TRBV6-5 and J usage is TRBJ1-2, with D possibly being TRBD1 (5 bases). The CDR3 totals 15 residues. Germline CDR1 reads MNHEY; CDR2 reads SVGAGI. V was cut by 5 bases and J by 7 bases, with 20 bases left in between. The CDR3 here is CASSRGGQGGFGYTF. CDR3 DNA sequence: TGTGCCAGCAGTCGGGGGGGTCAGGGTGGATTTGGCTACACCTTC.

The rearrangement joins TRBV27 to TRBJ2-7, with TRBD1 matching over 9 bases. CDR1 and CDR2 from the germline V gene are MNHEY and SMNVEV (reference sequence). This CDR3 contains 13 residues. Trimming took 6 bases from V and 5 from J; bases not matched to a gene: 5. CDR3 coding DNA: TGTGCCAGCAGCCGACAGGGGGGCGACGAGCAGTACTTC. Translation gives CASSRQGGDEQYF.

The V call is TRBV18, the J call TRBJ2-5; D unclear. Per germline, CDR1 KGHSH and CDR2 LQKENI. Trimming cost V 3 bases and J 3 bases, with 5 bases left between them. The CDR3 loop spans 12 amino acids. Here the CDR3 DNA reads TGTGCCAGCTCACCCGTCGAAGAGACCCAGTACTTC. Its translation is CASSPVEETQYF.

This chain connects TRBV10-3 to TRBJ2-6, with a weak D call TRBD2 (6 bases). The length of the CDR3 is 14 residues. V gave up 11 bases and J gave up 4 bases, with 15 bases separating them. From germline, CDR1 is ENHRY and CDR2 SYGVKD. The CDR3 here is CAAAAGSGANVLTF. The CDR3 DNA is TGTGCCGCCGCCGCGGGGTCCGGGGCCAACGTCCTGACTTTC.

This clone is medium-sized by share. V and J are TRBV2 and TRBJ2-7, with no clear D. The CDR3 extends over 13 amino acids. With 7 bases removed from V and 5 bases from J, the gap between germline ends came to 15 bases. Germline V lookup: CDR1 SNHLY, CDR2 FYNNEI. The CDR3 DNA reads TGTGCCAGCACCCGTAAGGTCTCGAACGAGCAGTACTTC. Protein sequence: CASTRKVSNEQYF.

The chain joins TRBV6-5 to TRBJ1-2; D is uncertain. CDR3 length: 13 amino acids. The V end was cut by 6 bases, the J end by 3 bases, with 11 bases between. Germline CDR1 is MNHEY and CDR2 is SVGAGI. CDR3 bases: TGTGCCAGCAGCGAGAGCCCCGACTATGGCTACACCTTC. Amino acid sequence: CASSESPDYGYTF.

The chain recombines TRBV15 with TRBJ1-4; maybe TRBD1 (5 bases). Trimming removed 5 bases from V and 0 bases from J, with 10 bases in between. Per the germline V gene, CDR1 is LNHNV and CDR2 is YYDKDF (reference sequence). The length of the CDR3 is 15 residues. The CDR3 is CATSRQGATNEKLFF. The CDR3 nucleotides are TGTGCCACCAGCCGGCAGGGCGCAACTAATGAAAAACTGTTTTTT.

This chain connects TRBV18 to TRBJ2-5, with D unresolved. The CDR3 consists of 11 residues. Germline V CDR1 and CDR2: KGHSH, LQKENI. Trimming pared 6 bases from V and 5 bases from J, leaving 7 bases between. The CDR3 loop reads CASSGRETQYF. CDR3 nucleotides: TGTGCCAGCTCTGGGCGGGAGACCCAGTACTTC.

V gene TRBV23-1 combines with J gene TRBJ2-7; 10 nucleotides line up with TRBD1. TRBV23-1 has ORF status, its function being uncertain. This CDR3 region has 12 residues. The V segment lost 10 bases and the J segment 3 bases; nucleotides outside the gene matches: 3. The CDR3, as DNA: TGCGCCAAAGACAGGGGGCTCTACGAGCAGTACTTC. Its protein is CAKDRGLYEQYF.